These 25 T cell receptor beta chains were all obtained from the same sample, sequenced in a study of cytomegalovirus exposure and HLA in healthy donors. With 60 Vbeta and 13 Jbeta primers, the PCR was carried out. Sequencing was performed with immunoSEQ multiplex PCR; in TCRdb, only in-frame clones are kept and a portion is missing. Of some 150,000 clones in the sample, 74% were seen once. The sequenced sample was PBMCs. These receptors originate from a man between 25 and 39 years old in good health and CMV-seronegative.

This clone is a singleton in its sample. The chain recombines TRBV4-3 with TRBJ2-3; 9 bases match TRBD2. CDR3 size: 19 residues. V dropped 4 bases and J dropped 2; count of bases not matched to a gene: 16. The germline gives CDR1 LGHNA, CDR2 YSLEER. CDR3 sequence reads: CASSPGPGGRLAATDTQYF. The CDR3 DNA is TGCGCCAGCAGCCCAGGCCCCGGTGGGAGACTAGCGGCCACAGATACGCAGTATTTT.

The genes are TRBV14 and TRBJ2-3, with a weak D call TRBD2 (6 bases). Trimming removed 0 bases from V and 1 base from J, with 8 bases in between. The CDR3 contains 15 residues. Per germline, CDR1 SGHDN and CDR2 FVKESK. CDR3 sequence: CASSQDASGTDTQYF. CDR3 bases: TGTGCCAGCAGCCAAGATGCTAGCGGCACAGATACGCAGTATTTT. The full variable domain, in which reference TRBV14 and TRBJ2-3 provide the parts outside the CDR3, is EAGVTQFPSHSVIEKGQTVTLRCDPISGHDNLYWYRRVMGKEIKFLLHFVKESKQDESGMPNNRFLAERTGGTYSTLKVQPAELEDSGVYFCASSQDASGTDTQYFGPGTRLTVL.

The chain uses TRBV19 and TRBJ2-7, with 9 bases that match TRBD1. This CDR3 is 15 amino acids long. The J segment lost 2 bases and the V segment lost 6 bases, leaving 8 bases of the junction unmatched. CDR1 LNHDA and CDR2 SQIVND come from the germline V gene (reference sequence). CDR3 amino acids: CASRPRTGVTYEQYF. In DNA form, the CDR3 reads TGTGCCAGTAGACCTCGGACAGGGGTGACCTACGAGCAGTACTTC.

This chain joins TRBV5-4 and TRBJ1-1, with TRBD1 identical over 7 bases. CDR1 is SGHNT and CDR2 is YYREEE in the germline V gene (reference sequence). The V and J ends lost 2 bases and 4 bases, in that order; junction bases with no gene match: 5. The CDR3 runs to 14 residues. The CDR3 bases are TGTGCCAGCAGCTTTGAGGGGGCGAGCACTGAAGCTTTCTTT. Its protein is CASSFEGASTEAFF.

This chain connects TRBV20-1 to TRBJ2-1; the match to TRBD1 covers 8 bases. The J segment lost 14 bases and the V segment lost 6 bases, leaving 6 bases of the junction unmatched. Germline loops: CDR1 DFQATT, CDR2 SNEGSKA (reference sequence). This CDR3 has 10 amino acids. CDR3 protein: CSALRGLEFF. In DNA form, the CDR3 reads TGCAGTGCCCTCAGGGGGCTGGAGTTCTTC.

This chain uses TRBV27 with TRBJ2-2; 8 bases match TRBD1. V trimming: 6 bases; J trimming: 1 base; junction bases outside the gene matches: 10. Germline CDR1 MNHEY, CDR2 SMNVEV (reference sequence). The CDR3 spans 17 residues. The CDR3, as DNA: TGTGCCAGCAGCCTCTATCTTGGGACAGGGAACACCGGGGAGCTGTTTTTT. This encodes CASSLYLGTGNTGELFF.

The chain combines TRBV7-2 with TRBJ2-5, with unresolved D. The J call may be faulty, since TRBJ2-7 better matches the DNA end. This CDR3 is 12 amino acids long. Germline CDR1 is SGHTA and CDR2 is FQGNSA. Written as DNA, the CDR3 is TGTGCCAGCAGCCGCACCTCCTACGAGCAGTACTTC. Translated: CASSRTSYEQYF.

The CDR3 is CASSESYGNTEAFF. The CDR3 DNA reads as TGCGCCAGCAGTGAGTCATACGGGAACACTGAAGCTTTCTTT. The V and J genes are TRBV10-2 and TRBJ1-1; the D is unclear. Trimming took 0 bases from V and 1 from J, leaving 6 bases between them. There are 14 residues in the CDR3. In germline, CDR1 is WSHSY, CDR2 SAAADI.

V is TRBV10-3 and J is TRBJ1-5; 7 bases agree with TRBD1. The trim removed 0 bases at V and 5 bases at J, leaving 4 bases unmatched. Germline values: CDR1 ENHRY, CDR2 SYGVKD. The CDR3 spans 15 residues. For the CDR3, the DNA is TGTGCCATCAGTGAGTCGGGCCAGGGGGATCAGCCCCAGCATTTT. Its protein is CAISESGQGDQPQHF.

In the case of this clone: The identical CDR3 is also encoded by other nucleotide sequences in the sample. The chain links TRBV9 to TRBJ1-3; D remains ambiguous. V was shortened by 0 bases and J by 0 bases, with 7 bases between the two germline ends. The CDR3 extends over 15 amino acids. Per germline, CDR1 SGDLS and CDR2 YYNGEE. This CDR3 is CASSVGGGSGNTIYF. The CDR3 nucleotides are TGTGCCAGCAGCGTAGGAGGTGGCTCTGGAAACACCATATATTTT.

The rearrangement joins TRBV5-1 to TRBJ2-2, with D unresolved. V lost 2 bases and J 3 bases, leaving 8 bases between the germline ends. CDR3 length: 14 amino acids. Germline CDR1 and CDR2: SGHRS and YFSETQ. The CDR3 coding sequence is TGCGCCAGCAGCTTAAGGCGGTACACCGGGGAGCTGTTTTTT. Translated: CASSLRRYTGELFF.

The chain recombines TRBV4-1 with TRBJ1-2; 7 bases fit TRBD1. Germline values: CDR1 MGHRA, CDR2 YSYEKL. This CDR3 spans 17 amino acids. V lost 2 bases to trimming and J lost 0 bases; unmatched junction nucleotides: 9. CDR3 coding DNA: TGCGCCAGCAGCCAATCCCCGGAAACAGGGGCTAACTATGGCTACACCTTC. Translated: CASSQSPETGANYGYTF.

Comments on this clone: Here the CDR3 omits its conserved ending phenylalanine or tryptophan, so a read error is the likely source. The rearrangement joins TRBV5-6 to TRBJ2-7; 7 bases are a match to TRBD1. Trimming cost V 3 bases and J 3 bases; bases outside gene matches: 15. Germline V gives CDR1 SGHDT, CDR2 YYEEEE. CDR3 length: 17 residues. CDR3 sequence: CASSYSKTGILRYEQYL. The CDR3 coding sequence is TGTGCCAGCAGCTATAGCAAGACAGGGATTCTACGCTACGAGCAGTACCTC.

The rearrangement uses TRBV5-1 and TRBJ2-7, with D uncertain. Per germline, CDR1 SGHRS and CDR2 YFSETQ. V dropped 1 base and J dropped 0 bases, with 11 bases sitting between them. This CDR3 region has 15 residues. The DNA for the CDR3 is TGCGCCAGCAGCTTGATAGCCCAAAACTCCTACGAGCAGTACTTC. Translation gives CASSLIAQNSYEQYF.

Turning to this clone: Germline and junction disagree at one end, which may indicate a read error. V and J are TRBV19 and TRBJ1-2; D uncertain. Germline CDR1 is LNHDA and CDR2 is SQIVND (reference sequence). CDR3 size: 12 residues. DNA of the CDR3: TGTGCCAGTAGTAGGCAGGACTATGGCTACCCCTTC. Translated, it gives CASSRQDYGYPF.

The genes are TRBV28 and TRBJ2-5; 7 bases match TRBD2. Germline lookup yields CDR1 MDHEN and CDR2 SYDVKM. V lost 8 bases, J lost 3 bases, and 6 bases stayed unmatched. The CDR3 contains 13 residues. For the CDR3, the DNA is TGTGCCAGCGCTAGCGGAAGAAAAGAGACCCAGTACTTC. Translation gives CASASGRKETQYF. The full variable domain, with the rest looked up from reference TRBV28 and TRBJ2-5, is DVKVTQSSRYLVKRTGEKVFLECVQDMDHENMFWYRQDPGLGLRLIYFSYDVKMKEKGDIPEGYSVSREKKERFSLILESASTNQTSMYLCASASGRKETQYFGPGTRLLVL.

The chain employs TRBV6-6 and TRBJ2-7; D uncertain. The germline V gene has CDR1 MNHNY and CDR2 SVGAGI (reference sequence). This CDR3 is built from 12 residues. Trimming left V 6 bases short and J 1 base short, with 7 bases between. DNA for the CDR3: TGTGCCAGCAGCCTAGATTCCTACGAGCAGTACTTC. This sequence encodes CASSLDSYEQYF.

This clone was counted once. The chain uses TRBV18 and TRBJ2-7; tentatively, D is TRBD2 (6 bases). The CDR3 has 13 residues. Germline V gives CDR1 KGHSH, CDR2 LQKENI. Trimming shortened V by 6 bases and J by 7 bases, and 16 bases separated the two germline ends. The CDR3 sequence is CASSQEGLKEQYF. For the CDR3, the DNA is TGTGCCAGCTCCCAAGAGGGACTCAAAGAGCAGTACTTC.

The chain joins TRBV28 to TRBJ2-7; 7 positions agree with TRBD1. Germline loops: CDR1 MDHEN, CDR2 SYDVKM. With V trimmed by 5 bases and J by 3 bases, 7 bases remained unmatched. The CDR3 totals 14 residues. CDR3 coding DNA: TGTGCCAGCAGTCCCCCGGGACAGATCTACGAGCAGTACTTC. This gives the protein CASSPPGQIYEQYF.

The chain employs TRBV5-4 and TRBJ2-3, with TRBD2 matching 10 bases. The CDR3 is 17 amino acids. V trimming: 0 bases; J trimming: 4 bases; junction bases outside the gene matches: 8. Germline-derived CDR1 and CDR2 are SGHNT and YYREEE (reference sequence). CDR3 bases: TGTGCCAGCAGCTTGGCCCCGGCTAGCGGGGGTTCAGATACGCAGTATTTT. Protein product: CASSLAPASGGSDTQYF.

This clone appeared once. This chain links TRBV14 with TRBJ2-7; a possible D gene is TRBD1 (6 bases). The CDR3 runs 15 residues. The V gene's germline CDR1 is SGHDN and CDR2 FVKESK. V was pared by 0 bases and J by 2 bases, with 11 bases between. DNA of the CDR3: TGTGCCAGCAGCCAAGAATGGCAGGGGCCCTACGAGCAGTACTTC. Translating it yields CASSQEWQGPYEQYF.

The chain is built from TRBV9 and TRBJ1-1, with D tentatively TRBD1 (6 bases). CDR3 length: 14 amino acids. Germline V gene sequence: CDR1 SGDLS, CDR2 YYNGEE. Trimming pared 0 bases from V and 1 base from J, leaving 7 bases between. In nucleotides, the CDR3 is TGTGCCAGCAGCGTAGGGGGGCGGAACACTGAAGCTTTCTTT. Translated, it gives CASSVGGRNTEAFF. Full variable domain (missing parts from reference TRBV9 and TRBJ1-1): DSGVTQTPKHLITATGQRVTLRCSPRSGDLSVYWYQQSLDQGLQFLIQYYNGEERAKGNILERFSAQQFPDLHSELNLSSLELGDSALYFCASSVGGRNTEAFFGQGTRLTVV.

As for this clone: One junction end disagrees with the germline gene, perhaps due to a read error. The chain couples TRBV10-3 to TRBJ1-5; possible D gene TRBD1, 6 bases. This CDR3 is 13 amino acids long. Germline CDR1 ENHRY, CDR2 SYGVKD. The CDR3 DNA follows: TGTGCCATCAGACAGGGTAGCAATCAGCCCCAGAATTTT. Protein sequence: CAIRQGSNQPQNF.

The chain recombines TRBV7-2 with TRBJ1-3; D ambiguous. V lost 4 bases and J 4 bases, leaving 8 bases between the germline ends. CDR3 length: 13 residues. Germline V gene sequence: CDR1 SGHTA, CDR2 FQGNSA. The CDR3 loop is CASSSERGNTIYF. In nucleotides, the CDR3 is TGTGCCAGCAGCTCAGAACGAGGAAACACCATATATTTT.

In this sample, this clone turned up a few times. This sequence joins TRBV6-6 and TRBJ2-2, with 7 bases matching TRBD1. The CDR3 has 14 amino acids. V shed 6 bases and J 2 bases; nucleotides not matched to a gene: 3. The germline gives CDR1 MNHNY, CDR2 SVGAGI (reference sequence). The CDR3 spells CASRRTGNTGELFF. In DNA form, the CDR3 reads TGTGCCAGCAGAAGGACAGGAAACACCGGGGAGCTGTTTTTT.